The 22 T cell receptor beta chains below were found in one sample sequenced in a study of T cell repertoires in cytomegalovirus infection. Using its own MiXCR run on the reads, TCRdb lists one record per CDR3 protein. Of fewer than 300,000 distinct CDR3 sequences listed, under 30% are singletons. The sample taken for sequencing was PBMCs. The source is a human donor in good health (CMV status not recorded). Some clones in this sample may be carry-over from other donors' samples.

This clonotype was observed a few times. The genes are TRBV9 and TRBJ2-1, with D possibly matching TRBD2 (6 bases). Germline V gene lookup returns CDR1 SGDLS and CDR2 YYNGEE. This CDR3 contains 15 residues. Trimming removed 3 bases from V and 9 bases from J, with 19 bases in between. The chain's CDR3 is CASSARDFTSGEQFF. CDR3 sequence (DNA): TGTGCCAGCAGCGCACGGGACTTCACATCCGGTGAGCAGTTCTTC.

The table lists this clonotype with many counts. The gene calls are TRBV7-2 and TRBJ2-3; TRBD2 aligns across 9 bases. Looked up from germline, CDR1 is SGHTA and CDR2 is FQGNSA. CDR3 size: 19 residues. The V gene end was trimmed by 3 bases and the J gene end by 2 bases; junction bases not matched to a gene: 15. CDR3 in DNA: TGTGCCAGCAGCTTTAGTGGGGGTTTAGAGCGGGGGGCCACAGATACGCAGTATTTT. Its protein product is CASSFSGGLERGATDTQYF.

This clonotype has ten or more counts. This rearrangement joins TRBV7-2 to TRBJ1-1; possible D gene TRBD1, 5 bases. This CDR3 is 13 amino acids long. V was trimmed by 1 base and J by 4 bases, leaving 7 bases between them. CDR1 is SGHTA, CDR2 FQGNSA, per germline. CDR3 amino acids: CASSLDRPTEAFF. The DNA for the CDR3 is TGTGCCAGCAGCTTAGACAGGCCCACTGAAGCTTTCTTT.

The genes are TRBV5-1 and TRBJ2-7; 10 bases match TRBD2. V was pared by 3 bases and J by 6 bases, with 15 bases of the junction left unmatched. This CDR3 is 17 amino acids long. Germline assignment: CDR1 SGHRS and CDR2 YFSETQ. CDR3: CASSWASSGSFGREQYF. CDR3 DNA sequence: TGCGCCAGCAGCTGGGCCTCTAGCGGGAGTTTTGGTCGCGAGCAGTACTTC. Complete variable domain (other parts from reference TRBV5-1 and TRBJ2-7): KAGVTQTPRYLIKTRGQQVTLSCSPISGHRSVSWYQQTPGQGLQFLFEYFSETQRNKGNFPGRFSGRQFSNSRSEMNVSTLELGDSALYLCASSWASSGSFGREQYFGPGTRLTVT.

As DNA, the CDR3 is TGTGCCAGCAGAACCGGACCGGGGGTGCAGTTCTTC. Translating gives CASRTGPGVQFF. The V call is TRBV6-1, the J call TRBJ2-1; D may be TRBD2 (6 bases). The CDR3 contains 12 residues. The V gene lost 6 bases and the J gene lost 12 bases, with 15 bases spanning the gap. The germline gives CDR1 MNHNS, CDR2 SASEGT.

This clonotype has ten or more counts. The rearrangement joins TRBV7-2 to TRBJ1-5; D is possibly TRBD1 (5 bases). Deletions cut 2 bases from V and 0 bases from J, with 11 bases between. In germline, CDR1 is SGHTA, CDR2 FQGNSA. The CDR3 has 16 residues. CDR3 in DNA: TGTGCCAGCAGCTTAATTGGGCAGGGTAGCAATCAGCCCCAGCATTTT. This translates into CASSLIGQGSNQPQHF.

V usage is TRBV20-1 and J usage is TRBJ2-1; TRBD2 matches 10 bases. The CDR3 sequence is 17 residues long. Germline values: CDR1 DFQATT, CDR2 SNEGSKA (reference sequence). V lost 0 bases and J lost 4; bases outside the gene matches: 9. In nucleotides, the CDR3 is TGCAGTGCTAGAGATTCCCGGACTAGCGGCCTATACAATGAGCAGTTCTTC. Translating gives CSARDSRTSGLYNEQFF.

The chain carries TRBV6-2 or TRBV6-3 and TRBJ2-1; 9 positions match TRBD2. The CDR3 runs 15 residues. Germline CDR1 and CDR2: MNHEY and SVGEGT. Losses at the gene ends were 6 bases for V and 3 bases for J; bases not matched to a gene: 6. The CDR3 DNA reads TGTGCCAGCAGGGACCTAGCGGGATTCTACAATGAGCAGTTCTTC. It is translated as CASRDLAGFYNEQFF.

The J gene is TRBJ2-7, the V gene TRBV6-1; TRBD2 matches 15 bases. Trimming took 6 bases from V and 6 from J; bases not matched to a gene: 6. The CDR3 has 15 amino acids. Germline CDR1 is MNHNS and CDR2 is SASEGT. The CDR3 sequence: CASSRGLAGGGEQYF. The CDR3 DNA reads as TGTGCCAGCAGCAGGGGACTAGCGGGAGGCGGCGAGCAGTACTTC.

V and J are TRBV7-2 and TRBJ2-1, with 10 bases that match TRBD2. The CDR3 length is 18 residues. Germline assignment: CDR1 SGHTA and CDR2 FQGNSA. J lost 6 bases, V lost 3 bases, and 14 bases had no gene match. The CDR3 bases are TGTGCCAGCAGCTTTATCGGCCTGCAAAGGACTAGCGGCAATGAGCAGTTCTTC. Translated: CASSFIGLQRTSGNEQFF.

The chain is built from TRBV7-9 and TRBJ1-4; D ambiguous. In germline, CDR1 is SEHNR, CDR2 FQNEAQ (reference sequence). The CDR3 is 16 residues long. V lost 1 base, J lost 5 bases, and 14 bases lay in between. The CDR3 DNA reads as TGTGCCAGCAGCTTAGGAGAGTCCTCAAGGAATGAAAAACTGTTTTTT. Translated, it gives CASSLGESSRNEKLFF. Complete variable domain (other parts from reference TRBV7-9 and TRBJ1-4): DTGVSQNPRHKITKRGQNVTFRCDPISEHNRLYWYRQTLGQGPEFLTYFQNEAQLEKSRLLSDRFSAERPKGSFSTLEIQRTEQGDSAMYLCASSLGESSRNEKLFFGSGTQLSVL.

The V gene is TRBV19, the J gene TRBJ2-1; 7 positions match TRBD1. V shed 4 bases and J 2 bases; nucleotides not matched to a gene: 8. The CDR3 consists of 16 residues. In germline, CDR1 is LNHDA, CDR2 SQIVND (reference sequence). CDR3 DNA sequence: TGTGCCAGTAGTAACTTCGGGACAGATACCTACAATGAGCAGTTCTTC. This codes for CASSNFGTDTYNEQFF.

The chain couples TRBV5-6 to TRBJ1-5, with D perhaps matching TRBD1 (6 bases). This CDR3 has 15 amino acids. Between the trimmed V and J ends, which lost 4 bases and 1 base, there was a span of 12 bases. CDR1 is SGHDT, CDR2 YYEEEE, per germline. Here the CDR3 reads CASSLGAESNQPQHF. The CDR3 coding sequence is TGTGCCAGCAGCCTGGGGGCGGAGAGCAATCAGCCCCAGCATTTT.

This clonotype was recorded at least ten times. The rearrangement uses TRBV12-3 or TRBV12-4 and TRBJ2-1; 7 positions match TRBD2. J was trimmed by 0 bases and V by 4 bases; bases with no gene match: 6. The CDR3 sequence is 16 residues long. The CDR3 reads CASSWTSPGSYNEQFF. The CDR3 region has the DNA TGTGCCAGCAGTTGGACTAGTCCAGGCTCCTACAATGAGCAGTTCTTC.

The chain has TRBV5-1 and TRBJ2-3; D unresolved. Germline V lookup: CDR1 SGHRS, CDR2 YFSETQ. Trimming left V 4 bases short and J 0 bases short, with 18 bases between. The CDR3 loop spans 17 amino acids. The CDR3 loop reads CASSPLMSLPSTDTQYF. CDR3 DNA sequence: TGCGCCAGCAGCCCGCTAATGTCTCTTCCTAGCACAGATACGCAGTATTTT.

The rearrangement uses TRBV7-2 and TRBJ2-3, with D perhaps assigned TRBD1 or TRBD2 (5 bases each). Trimming pared 5 bases from V and 2 bases from J, leaving 17 bases between. The CDR3 extends over 16 amino acids. Per germline, CDR1 SGHTA and CDR2 FQGNSA. CDR3 protein: CASSPGTRLLTDTQYF. CDR3 in DNA: TGTGCCAGCAGCCCGGGGACCCGGTTACTCACAGATACGCAGTATTTT.

This clonotype has a handful of counts. The V call is TRBV24-1, the J call TRBJ2-5; 15 bases map to TRBD2. From germline, CDR1 is KGHDR and CDR2 SFDVKD. Trimming at V came to 6 bases and at J to 4 bases, leaving 5 bases not matched to a gene. CDR3 length: 16 amino acids. For the CDR3, the DNA is TGTGCCACCAGTCCGGGACTAGCGGGAGGACGAGAGACCCAGTACTTC. Encoded protein: CATSPGLAGGRETQYF.

This clonotype was recorded many times. V gene TRBV10-3 combines with J gene TRBJ1-6; D call uncertain. The CDR3 covers 13 residues. V was clipped by 8 bases and J by 10 bases, with 15 bases between them. The V gene's germline CDR1 is ENHRY and CDR2 SYGVKD. In DNA, the CDR3 is TGTGCCATCGCTGAGCTGATGGGGTCACCCCTCCACTTT. Amino acid sequence: CAIAELMGSPLHF.

This chain connects TRBV6-2 or TRBV6-3 to TRBJ2-6, with a weak D call TRBD1 (5 bases). V was clipped by 2 bases and J by 3 bases, with 11 bases between them. The germline V gene has CDR1 MNHEY and CDR2 SVGEGT. The CDR3 length is 16 residues. This CDR3 is CASSYKGRVGANVLTF. The CDR3 DNA reads as TGTGCCAGCAGTTACAAAGGCAGGGTTGGGGCCAACGTCCTGACTTTC.

This rearrangement joins TRBV11-2 to TRBJ2-7, with 7 bases matching TRBD2. CDR3 length equals 14 residues. Germline V CDR1 and CDR2: SGHAT, FQNNGV. V gave up 4 bases and J gave up 0 bases; unmatched junction bases: 3. This CDR3 reads CASSSSGDSYEQYF. For the CDR3, the DNA is TGTGCCAGCAGCTCGAGCGGGGACTCCTACGAGCAGTACTTC.

This chain uses TRBV28 with TRBJ2-7; D perhaps matches TRBD2 (6 bases). This CDR3 has 16 residues. The V and J ends lost 4 bases and 4 bases respectively, with 20 bases between them. CDR1 is MDHEN and CDR2 is SYDVKM in the germline V gene. In DNA, the CDR3 is TGTGCCAGCAGTTCCGGGAGCTTAATAGAACGATACGAGCAGTACTTC. Translated: CASSSGSLIERYEQYF.

This clonotype appeared a few times. The chain uses TRBV20-1 and TRBJ2-3; D is possibly TRBD2 (6 bases). The CDR3 contains 15 residues. V lost 6 bases and J lost 0, with 16 bases in between. Germline loops: CDR1 DFQATT, CDR2 SNEGSKA (reference sequence). The DNA for the CDR3 is TGCAGTGCCGACCAAAGCGGGCCTAGCACAGATACGCAGTATTTT. It yields the protein CSADQSGPSTDTQYF.